The 32 T cell receptor beta chains below all came from one sample that was sequenced in a study of blood T cell repertoires in COVID-19. TCRdb's table, derived via immunoSEQ multiplex PCR, lists solely in-frame clones and lacks some. The sample carries some 70,000 clones, 85% to 90% recorded once. The sequencing sample was made of peripheral blood. These receptors were collected from a woman older than 75 with active COVID-19.

This chain links TRBV5-1 with TRBJ2-1; 10 bases line up with TRBD1. The CDR3 contains 15 residues. The germline CDR1 and CDR2 sequences are SGHRS and YFSETQ. The junction had 10 bases not matched to a gene; V was cut back by 4 bases and J by 9 bases. The CDR3, as DNA: TGCGCCAGCAGCCTAAGACAGGGGGCGGGCGGTGAGCAGTTCTTC. Its protein product is CASSLRQGAGGEQFF.

This rearrangement joins TRBV27 to TRBJ2-1; tentative D call: TRBD2 (5 bases). Germline values: CDR1 MNHEY, CDR2 SMNVEV (reference sequence). CDR3 size: 15 residues. V lost 2 bases, J lost 0 bases, and 8 bases lay in between. CDR3 coding DNA: TGTGCCAGCAGTTTAAGGGAGAGCTCCTACAATGAGCAGTTCTTC. This sequence encodes CASSLRESSYNEQFF.

This clone was recorded once. The chain couples TRBV27 to TRBJ1-5; D uncertain. The CDR3 totals 15 residues. V dropped 3 bases and J dropped 2 bases, with 11 bases sitting between them. Germline V gives CDR1 MNHEY, CDR2 SMNVEV (reference sequence). The CDR3 DNA is TGTGCCAGCAGTTTGTCTCCCTTTGGCAATCAGCCCCAGCATTTT. Its protein product is CASSLSPFGNQPQHF.

This chain links TRBV6-4 with TRBJ2-1, with D possibly being TRBD2 (5 bases). This CDR3 is built from 16 residues. Per germline, CDR1 MRHNA and CDR2 SNTAGT. V was clipped by 0 bases and J by 3 bases, with 12 bases between them. CDR3 DNA sequence: TGTGCCAGCAGTGACTCAGGGTTTGGAGGCTACAATGAGCAGTTCTTC. It encodes CASSDSGFGGYNEQFF.

This sequence joins TRBV5-4 and TRBJ1-1, with D maybe TRBD1 (6 bases). CDR1 and CDR2 (germline): SGHNT, YYREEE (reference sequence). This CDR3 is 14 amino acids long. The ends were cut back, 3 bases at V and 4 bases at J, with 13 bases in the middle. The CDR3 region is CASSWVTGTTEAFF. CDR3 sequence (DNA): TGTGCCAGCAGCTGGGTGACAGGTACCACTGAAGCTTTCTTT.

The chain carries TRBV7-9 and TRBJ1-4; TRBD1 is a possible D gene (5 bases). Germline CDR1 and CDR2: SEHNR and FQNEAQ (reference sequence). The CDR3 spans 14 residues. Deletions cut 1 base from V and 8 bases from J, with 11 bases between. CDR3 sequence reads: CASSLDRQLEKLFF. CDR3 nucleotide sequence: TGTGCCAGCAGCTTAGACAGGCAACTCGAAAAACTGTTTTTT.

This chain joins TRBV6-5 and TRBJ1-1; TRBD1 aligns across 9 bases. This CDR3 has 14 residues. Trimming at V came to 6 bases and at J to 5 bases, leaving 7 bases not matched to a gene. From germline, CDR1 is MNHEY and CDR2 SVGAGI. The CDR3 DNA is TGTGCCAGCAGAGTACAGGGGGCGCGGACTGAAGCTTTCTTT. It translates to CASRVQGARTEAFF.

The chain uses TRBV7-2 and TRBJ1-2, with D possibly matching TRBD1 (5 bases). The CDR3 sequence is 13 residues long. The germline CDR1 and CDR2 sequences are SGHTA and FQGNSA. The V end lost 6 bases, the J end lost 7 bases, and 15 bases lay between the germline ends. CDR3 amino acids: CASREGVGGGYTF. CDR3 nucleotides: TGTGCCAGCAGGGAGGGCGTCGGGGGTGGCTACACCTTC.

In its sample, this clone was seen once. The chain couples TRBV6-5 to TRBJ2-1; 9 nucleotides align to TRBD2. Per the germline V gene, CDR1 is MNHEY and CDR2 is SVGAGI. The CDR3 spans 14 residues. The V and J ends lost 9 bases and 5 bases, in that order; junction bases with no gene match: 8. The CDR3: CASRAGGGHNEQFF. Here the CDR3 DNA reads TGTGCCAGTCGGGCGGGAGGGGGACACAATGAGCAGTTCTTC.

The chain links TRBV2 to TRBJ2-2, with D perhaps TRBD1 (5 bases). CDR3 length equals 14 residues. The ends were cut back, 9 bases at V and 6 bases at J, with 17 bases in the middle. CDR1 and CDR2 (germline): SNHLY, FYNNEI. In DNA, the CDR3 is TGTGCCAGTCACCCGATTGGGGCCGCCGGGGAGCTGTTTTTT. Amino acid sequence: CASHPIGAAGELFF.

The chain recombines TRBV28 with TRBJ2-7; 9 positions agree with TRBD1. CDR3 length: 14 residues. Germline CDR1 and CDR2: MDHEN and SYDVKM. V lost 5 bases to trimming and J lost 6 bases; unmatched junction nucleotides: 8. Here the CDR3 DNA reads TGTGCCAGCAGTGTAGTACAGGGGGCACGCGAGCAGTACTTC. It specifies CASSVVQGAREQYF.

The chain employs TRBV6-5 and TRBJ2-2; D is ambiguous. The CDR3 contains 15 residues. Germline CDR1 reads MNHEY; CDR2 reads SVGAGI. V was clipped by 2 bases and J by 4 bases, with 11 bases between them. CDR3 residues: CASSYEFRVTGELFF. The CDR3, as DNA: TGTGCCAGCAGTTACGAGTTCCGCGTCACCGGGGAGCTGTTTTTT.

The J gene is TRBJ2-1, the V gene TRBV28; 9 bases fit TRBD1. The CDR3 contains 15 residues. Per germline, CDR1 MDHEN and CDR2 SYDVKM. Trimming removed 5 bases from V and 9 bases from J; junction bases left unmatched: 11. CDR3 bases: TGTGCCAGCAGTCTCACCGGGACAGGGCCTACTGAGCAGTTCTTC. Protein product: CASSLTGTGPTEQFF.

The chain employs TRBV2 and TRBJ1-5, with TRBD1 identical over 7 bases. CDR3 length equals 16 residues. The trim removed 6 bases at V and 0 bases at J, leaving 8 bases unmatched. Germline loops: CDR1 SNHLY, CDR2 FYNNEI. CDR3 loop: CASRGPQGYSNQPQHF. DNA for the CDR3: TGTGCCAGCAGGGGACCACAGGGGTATAGCAATCAGCCCCAGCATTTT.

The chain employs TRBV24-1 and TRBJ2-1, with 7 nucleotides matching TRBD2. Germline CDR1 KGHDR, CDR2 SFDVKD. The length of the CDR3 is 17 residues. The V and J ends lost 4 bases and 5 bases, in that order; junction bases with no gene match: 13. This chain's CDR3 is CATSESLATPRDNEQFF. The CDR3 DNA is TGTGCCACCAGTGAGTCACTAGCGACACCAAGGGACAATGAGCAGTTCTTC.

The genes are TRBV29-1 and TRBJ2-3; D gene ambiguous. This CDR3 spans 14 amino acids. V shed 4 bases and J shed 1 base, with 12 bases lying between them. The germline gives CDR1 SQVTM, CDR2 ANQGSEA. CDR3 sequence: CSVVPLRGTDTQYF. The CDR3 bases are TGCAGCGTTGTTCCCTTACGGGGCACAGATACGCAGTATTTT.

The chain has TRBV28 and TRBJ1-2; the match to TRBD1 covers 9 bases. The germline V gene has CDR1 MDHEN and CDR2 SYDVKM. The CDR3 spans 14 residues. With V trimmed by 6 bases and J by 2 bases, 4 bases remained unmatched. The CDR3 protein is CASRSGQGNYGYTF. DNA for the CDR3: TGTGCCAGCAGGTCCGGACAGGGGAACTATGGCTACACCTTC.

The chain links TRBV9 to TRBJ1-6, with D maybe TRBD1 (6 bases). V gave up 0 bases and J gave up 8 bases, with 15 bases separating them. CDR3 length: 16 residues. Germline CDR1 and CDR2: SGDLS and YYNGEE. CDR3 DNA: TGTGCCAGCAGCGTAGGGGGGCGCCCGACGGATTCACCCCTCCACTTT. Amino acids: CASSVGGRPTDSPLHF.

This chain uses TRBV30 with TRBJ2-1, with 7 bases aligning to TRBD2. V was clipped by 0 bases and J by 0 bases; unmatched bases: 5. Germline CDR1 reads GTSNPN; CDR2 reads SVGIG (reference sequence). The CDR3 covers 16 residues. In DNA form, the CDR3 reads TGTGCCTGGAGTGTCTGGGGGAGGGTCTCCTACAATGAGCAGTTCTTC. Amino acid sequence: CAWSVWGRVSYNEQFF.

This rearrangement joins TRBV4-1 to TRBJ2-4; the D gene is possibly TRBD2 (6 bases). CDR1 is MGHRA, CDR2 YSYEKL, per germline. This CDR3 region has 17 residues. V lost 0 bases, J lost 0 bases, and 12 bases lay in between. In DNA form, the CDR3 reads TGCGCCAGCAGCCAAGATAGGGGACTTCTAGCCAAAAACATTCAGTACTTC. It yields the protein CASSQDRGLLAKNIQYF.

The rearrangement joins TRBV18 to TRBJ1-5, with 9 bases that match TRBD1. The trim removed 4 bases at V and 2 bases at J, leaving 6 bases unmatched. From germline, CDR1 is KGHSH and CDR2 LQKENI. The CDR3 runs 16 residues. Written as DNA, the CDR3 is TGTGCCAGCTCACGGGGACAGGGATCTGGCAATCAGCCCCAGCATTTT. Its protein product is CASSRGQGSGNQPQHF.

This chain links TRBV6-4 with TRBJ2-3, with 8 bases aligning to TRBD2. Losses at the gene ends were 3 bases for V and 1 base for J; bases not matched to a gene: 12. This CDR3 is 18 amino acids long. Germline V gene lookup returns CDR1 MRHNA and CDR2 SNTAGT. As DNA, the CDR3 is TGTGCCAGCAGTGAAGGGGCCCTAGCGGGTTGGGGCACAGATACGCAGTATTTT. Translated, it gives CASSEGALAGWGTDTQYF.

The chain couples TRBV7-9 to TRBJ1-1; D is perhaps TRBD1 (6 bases). This CDR3 is 12 amino acids long. The germline V gene encodes CDR1 SEHNR and CDR2 FQNEAQ (reference sequence). Trimming removed 5 bases from V and 6 bases from J, with 10 bases in between. The CDR3 bases are TGTGCCAGCAGCCTAAGGACAGCTGAAGCTTTCTTT. Translated: CASSLRTAEAFF.

In this sample, this clone turned up once. The chain combines TRBV14 with TRBJ2-1, with a weak D call TRBD2 (6 bases). CDR1 is SGHDN and CDR2 is FVKESK in the germline V gene. V shed 1 base and J shed 15 bases, with 16 bases lying between them. This CDR3 contains 13 residues. CDR3 in DNA: TGTGCCAGCAGCCAAGCGAATCGGGGGAAGCGGTTCTTC. Translating gives CASSQANRGKRFF.

The V call is TRBV28, the J call TRBJ2-7, with D perhaps TRBD2 (5 bases). Between the trimmed V and J ends, which lost 0 bases and 5 bases, there was a span of 14 bases. The germline gives CDR1 MDHEN, CDR2 SYDVKM. This CDR3 region has 15 residues. CDR3 in amino acids: CASSLWRGLGHEQYF. DNA for the CDR3: TGTGCCAGCAGTTTATGGCGCGGGCTTGGCCACGAGCAGTACTTC. The full variable domain, its missing parts supplied by reference TRBV28 and TRBJ2-7, is DVKVTQSSRYLVKRTGEKVFLECVQDMDHENMFWYRQDPGLGLRLIYFSYDVKMKEKGDIPEGYSVSREKKERFSLILESASTNQTSMYLCASSLWRGLGHEQYFGPGTRLTVT.

This clone has more than one count but fewer than ten. This chain joins TRBV27 and TRBJ1-4; 7 positions agree with TRBD1. From germline, CDR1 is MNHEY and CDR2 SMNVEV (reference sequence). The CDR3 sequence is 15 residues long. The V and J ends lost 6 bases and 7 bases, in that order; junction bases with no gene match: 11. For the CDR3, the DNA is TGTGCCAGCAGCATTTCGGGACAGTTAAGTGAAAAACTGTTTTTT. Translating gives CASSISGQLSEKLFF.

This sequence joins TRBV9 and TRBJ2-5; D might be TRBD1 (5 bases). CDR1 is SGDLS and CDR2 is YYNGEE in the germline V gene. Deletions cut 4 bases from V and 1 base from J, with 8 bases between. CDR3 length: 13 amino acids. CDR3 in amino acids: CASSQGVQETQYF. In nucleotides, the CDR3 is TGTGCCAGCAGCCAAGGGGTCCAAGAGACCCAGTACTTC. Together with reference TRBV9 and TRBJ2-5, the CDR3 gives the full variable domain: DSGVTQTPKHLITATGQRVTLRCSPRSGDLSVYWYQQSLDQGLQFLIQYYNGEERAKGNILERFSAQQFPDLHSELNLSSLELGDSALYFCASSQGVQETQYFGPGTRLLVL.

The chain employs TRBV6-8 and TRBJ2-1; 14 bases align to TRBD2. The CDR3 length is 17 residues. Trimming at V came to 5 bases and at J to 10 bases, leaving 13 bases not matched to a gene. Germline V gene data show CDR1 as MNHGY and CDR2 as SAAAGT. The CDR3 loop reads CASSRIPTSGRAKEQFF. Written as DNA, the CDR3 is TGTGCCAGCAGTCGGATTCCGACTAGCGGGAGGGCCAAGGAGCAGTTCTTC.

The chain is built from TRBV4-3 and TRBJ2-3, with TRBD1 identical over 7 bases. The V and J ends lost 3 bases and 2 bases, in that order; junction bases with no gene match: 5. The CDR3 length is 15 residues. Germline CDR1 and CDR2: LGHNA and YSLEER. The DNA of the CDR3 is TGCGCCAGCAGCCAGTCCAGGGGGACCACAGATACGCAGTATTTT. Encoded protein: CASSQSRGTTDTQYF.

The V gene is TRBV5-4, the J gene TRBJ2-7; no reliable D call. V shed 1 base and J shed 5 bases, with 10 bases lying between them. CDR1 is SGHNT and CDR2 is YYREEE in the germline V gene (reference sequence). The length of the CDR3 is 13 residues. In DNA, the CDR3 is TGTGCCAGCAGCTTGCCAGGCTTGGACGAGCAGTACTTC. This codes for CASSLPGLDEQYF.

The chain has TRBV28 and TRBJ2-3; 9 nucleotides match TRBD2. With 4 bases clipped from V and 2 bases from J, the junction kept 4 bases outside the gene matches. The CDR3 consists of 15 residues. Germline CDR1 is MDHEN and CDR2 is SYDVKM. CDR3 region: CASSYLAGNTDTQYF. CDR3 DNA: TGTGCCAGCAGTTACCTAGCGGGAAACACAGATACGCAGTATTTT.

This clone has a single count. The CDR3 nucleotides are TGCGCCAGCAGCCAGGTTCCTTACGGTGGAAACACCATATATTTT. Translated, it gives CASSQVPYGGNTIYF. The V call is TRBV4-3, the J call TRBJ1-3, with D unclear. The germline CDR1 and CDR2 sequences are LGHNA and YSLEER. The CDR3 length is 15 residues. V was pared by 3 bases and J by 3 bases, with 12 bases between.